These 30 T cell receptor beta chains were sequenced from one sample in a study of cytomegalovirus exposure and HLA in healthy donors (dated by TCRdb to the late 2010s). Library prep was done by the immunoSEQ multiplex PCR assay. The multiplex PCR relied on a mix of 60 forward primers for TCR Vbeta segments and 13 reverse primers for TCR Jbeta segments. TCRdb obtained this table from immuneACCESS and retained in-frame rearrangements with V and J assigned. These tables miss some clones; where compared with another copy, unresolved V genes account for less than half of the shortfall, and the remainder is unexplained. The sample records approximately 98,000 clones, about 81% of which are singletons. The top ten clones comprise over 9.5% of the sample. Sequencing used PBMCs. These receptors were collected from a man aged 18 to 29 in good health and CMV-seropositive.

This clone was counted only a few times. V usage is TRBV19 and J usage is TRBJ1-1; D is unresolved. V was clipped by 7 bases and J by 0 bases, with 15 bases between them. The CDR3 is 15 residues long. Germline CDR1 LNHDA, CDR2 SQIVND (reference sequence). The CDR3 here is CASIERSSLNTEAFF. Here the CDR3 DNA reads TGTGCCAGTATCGAACGGAGCAGCCTGAACACTGAAGCTTTCTTT.

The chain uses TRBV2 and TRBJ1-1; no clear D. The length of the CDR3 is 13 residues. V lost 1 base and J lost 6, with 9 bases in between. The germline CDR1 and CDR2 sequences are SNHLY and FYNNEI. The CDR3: CASSEGSVPEAFF. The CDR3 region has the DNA TGTGCCAGCAGTGAAGGTTCCGTCCCTGAAGCTTTCTTT. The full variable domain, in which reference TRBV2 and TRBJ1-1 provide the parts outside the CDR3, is EPEVTQTPSHQVTQMGQEVILRCVPISNHLYFYWYRQILGQKVEFLVSFYNNEISEKSEIFDDQFSVERPDGSNFTLKIRSTKLEDSAMYFCASSEGSVPEAFFGQGTRLTVV.

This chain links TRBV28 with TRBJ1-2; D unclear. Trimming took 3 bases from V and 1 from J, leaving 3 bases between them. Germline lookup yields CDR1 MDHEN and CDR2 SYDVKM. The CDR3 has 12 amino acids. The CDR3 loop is CASSFYNYGYTF. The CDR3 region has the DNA TGTGCCAGCAGTTTCTATAACTATGGCTACACCTTC.

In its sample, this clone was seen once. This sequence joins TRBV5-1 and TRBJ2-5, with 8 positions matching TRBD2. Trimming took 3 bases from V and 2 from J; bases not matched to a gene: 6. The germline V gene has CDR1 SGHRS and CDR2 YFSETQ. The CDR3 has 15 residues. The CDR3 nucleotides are TGCGCCAGCAGCTCGGGACTAGGGGTACAAGAGACCCAGTACTTC. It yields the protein CASSSGLGVQETQYF.

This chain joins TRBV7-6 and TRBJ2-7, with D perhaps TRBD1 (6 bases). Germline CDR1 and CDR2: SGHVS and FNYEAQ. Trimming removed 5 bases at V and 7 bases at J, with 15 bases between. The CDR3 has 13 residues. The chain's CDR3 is CASSPLQGPEQYF. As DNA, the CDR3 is TGTGCCAGCAGCCCCTTGCAGGGGCCAGAGCAGTACTTC.

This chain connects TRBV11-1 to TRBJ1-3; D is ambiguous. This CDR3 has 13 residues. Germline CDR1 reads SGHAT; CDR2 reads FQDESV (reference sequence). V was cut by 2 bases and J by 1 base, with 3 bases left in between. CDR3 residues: CASSLSSGNTIYF. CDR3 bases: TGTGCCAGCAGCTTATCGTCTGGAAACACCATATATTTT.

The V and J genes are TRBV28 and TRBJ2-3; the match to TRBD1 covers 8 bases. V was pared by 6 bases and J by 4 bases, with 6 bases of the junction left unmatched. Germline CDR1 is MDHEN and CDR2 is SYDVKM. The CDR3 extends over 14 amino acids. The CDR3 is CASSRDRGPDTQYF. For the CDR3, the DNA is TGTGCCAGCAGCCGTGACAGGGGACCAGATACGCAGTATTTT.

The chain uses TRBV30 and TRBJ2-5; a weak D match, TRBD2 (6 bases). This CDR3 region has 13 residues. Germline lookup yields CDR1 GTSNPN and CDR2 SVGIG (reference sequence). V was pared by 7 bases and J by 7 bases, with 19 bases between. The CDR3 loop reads CAYGGGVSGTQYF. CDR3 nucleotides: TGTGCCTATGGTGGCGGGGTATCGGGGACCCAGTACTTC.

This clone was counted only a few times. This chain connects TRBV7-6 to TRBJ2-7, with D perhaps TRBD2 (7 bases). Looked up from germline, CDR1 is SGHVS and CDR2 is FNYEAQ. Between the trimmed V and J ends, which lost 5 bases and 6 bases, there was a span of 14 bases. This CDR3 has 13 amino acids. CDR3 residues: CASSHSGGAEQYF. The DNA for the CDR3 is TGTGCCAGCAGCCATTCTGGGGGGGCCGAGCAGTACTTC.

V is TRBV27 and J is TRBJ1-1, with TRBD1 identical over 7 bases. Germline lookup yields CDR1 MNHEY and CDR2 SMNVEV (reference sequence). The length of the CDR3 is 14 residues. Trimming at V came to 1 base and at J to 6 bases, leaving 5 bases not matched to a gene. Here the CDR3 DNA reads TGTGCCAGCAGTTTATTAGGGGGCCGTGCTGAAGCTTTCTTT. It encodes CASSLLGGRAEAFF.

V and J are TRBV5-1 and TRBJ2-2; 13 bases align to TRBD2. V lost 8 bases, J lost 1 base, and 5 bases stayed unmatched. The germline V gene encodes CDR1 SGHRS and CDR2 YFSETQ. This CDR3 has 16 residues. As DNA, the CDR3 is TGCGCCAGTGGACTAGCGGGGGCCCTGAACACCGGGGAGCTGTTTTTT. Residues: CASGLAGALNTGELFF.

The CDR3 nucleotides read TGTGCCAGCAGCTCTGTCCTTTACACTGAAGCTTTCTTT. Encoded protein: CASSSVLYTEAFF. The V gene is TRBV7-9, the J gene TRBJ1-1; D remains ambiguous. The germline CDR1 and CDR2 sequences are SEHNR and FQNEAQ (reference sequence). The length of the CDR3 is 13 residues. Trimming removed 4 bases at V and 3 bases at J, with 9 bases between. The full variable domain, rest sourced from reference TRBV7-9 and TRBJ1-1, is DTGVSQNPRHKITKRGQNVTFRCDPISEHNRLYWYRQTLGQGPEFLTYFQNEAQLEKSRLLSDRFSAERPKGSFSTLEIQRTEQGDSAMYLCASSSVLYTEAFFGQGTRLTVV.

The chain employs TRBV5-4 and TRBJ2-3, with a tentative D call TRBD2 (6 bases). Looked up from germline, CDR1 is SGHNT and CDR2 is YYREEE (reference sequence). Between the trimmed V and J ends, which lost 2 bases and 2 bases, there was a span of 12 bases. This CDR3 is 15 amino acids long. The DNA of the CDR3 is TGTGCCAGCAGCTTCTCGGCGGGGTCCACAGATACGCAGTATTTT. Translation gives CASSFSAGSTDTQYF. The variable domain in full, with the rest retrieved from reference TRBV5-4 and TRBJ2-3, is ETGVTQSPTHLIKTRGQQVTLRCSSQSGHNTVSWYQQALGQGPQFIFQYYREEENGRGNFPPRFSGLQFPNYSSELNVNALELDDSALYLCASSFSAGSTDTQYFGPGTRLTVL.

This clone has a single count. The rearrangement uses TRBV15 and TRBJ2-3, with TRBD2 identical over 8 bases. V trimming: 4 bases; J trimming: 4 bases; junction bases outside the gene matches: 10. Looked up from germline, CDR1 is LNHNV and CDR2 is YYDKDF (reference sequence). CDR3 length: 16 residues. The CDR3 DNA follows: TGTGCCACCAGCAATAGCGGGGCTTCATTTCCAGATACGCAGTATTTT. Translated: CATSNSGASFPDTQYF.

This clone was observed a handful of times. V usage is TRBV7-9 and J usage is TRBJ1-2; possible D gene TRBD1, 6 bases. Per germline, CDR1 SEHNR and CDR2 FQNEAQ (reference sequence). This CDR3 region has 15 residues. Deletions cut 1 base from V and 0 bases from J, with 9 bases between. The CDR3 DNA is TGTGCCAGCAGCTTAGGGGACATACCTAACTATGGCTACACCTTC. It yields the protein CASSLGDIPNYGYTF.

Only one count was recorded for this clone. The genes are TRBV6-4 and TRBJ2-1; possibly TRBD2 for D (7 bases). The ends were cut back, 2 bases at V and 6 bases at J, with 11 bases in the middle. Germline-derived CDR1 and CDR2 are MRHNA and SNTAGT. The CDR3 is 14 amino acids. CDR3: CASSDEGGANEQFF. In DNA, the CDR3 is TGTGCCAGCAGTGACGAGGGGGGGGCCAATGAGCAGTTCTTC.

This chain's CDR3 is CASSLGRLGGTEAFF. The DNA of the CDR3 is TGTGCCAGCAGTTTGGGAAGGCTGGGGGGCACTGAAGCTTTCTTT. The rearrangement uses TRBV27 and TRBJ1-1, with D maybe TRBD1 (5 bases). Germline V gives CDR1 MNHEY, CDR2 SMNVEV (reference sequence). The CDR3 is 15 residues long. V lost 3 bases and J 4 bases, leaving 15 bases between the germline ends.

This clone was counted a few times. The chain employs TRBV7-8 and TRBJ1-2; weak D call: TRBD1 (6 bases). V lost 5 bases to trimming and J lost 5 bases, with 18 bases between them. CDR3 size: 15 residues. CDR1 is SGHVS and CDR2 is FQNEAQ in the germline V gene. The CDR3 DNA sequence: TGTGCCAGCAGCAGTGGGGGCAAGGGACCTTATGGCTACACCTTC. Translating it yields CASSSGGKGPYGYTF.

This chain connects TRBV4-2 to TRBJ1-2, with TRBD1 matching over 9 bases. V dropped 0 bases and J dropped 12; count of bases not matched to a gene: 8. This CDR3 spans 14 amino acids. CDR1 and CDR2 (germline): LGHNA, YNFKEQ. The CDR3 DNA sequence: TGTGCCAGCAGCCAAGAGTGGGGACAGGGAGTTCACACCTTC. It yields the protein CASSQEWGQGVHTF.

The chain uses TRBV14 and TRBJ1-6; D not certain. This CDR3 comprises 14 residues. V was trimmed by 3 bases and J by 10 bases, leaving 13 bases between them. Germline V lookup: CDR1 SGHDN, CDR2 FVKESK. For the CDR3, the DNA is TGTGCCAGCAGCCAGAGAGGGAACGCCTCACCCCTCCACTTT. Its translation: CASSQRGNASPLHF.

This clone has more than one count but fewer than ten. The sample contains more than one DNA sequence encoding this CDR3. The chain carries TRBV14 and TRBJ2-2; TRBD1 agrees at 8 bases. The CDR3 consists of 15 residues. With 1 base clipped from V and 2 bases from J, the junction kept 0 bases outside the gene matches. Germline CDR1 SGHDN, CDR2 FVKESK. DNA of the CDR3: TGTGCCAGCAGCCAAGCAGGGGGCAACACCGGGGAGCTGTTTTTT. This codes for CASSQAGGNTGELFF.

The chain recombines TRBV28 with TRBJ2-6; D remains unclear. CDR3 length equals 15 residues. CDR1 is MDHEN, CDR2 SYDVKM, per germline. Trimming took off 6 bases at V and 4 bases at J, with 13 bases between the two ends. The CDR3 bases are TGTGCCAGCAGGGCCGTGAGGTCCGGGGCCAACGTCCTGACTTTC. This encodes CASRAVRSGANVLTF.

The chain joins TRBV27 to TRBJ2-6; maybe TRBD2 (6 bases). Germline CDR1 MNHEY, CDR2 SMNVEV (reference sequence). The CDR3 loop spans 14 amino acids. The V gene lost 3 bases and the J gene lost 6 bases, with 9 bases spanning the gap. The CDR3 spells CASSLWGVANVLTF. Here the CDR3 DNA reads TGTGCCAGCAGTTTGTGGGGGGTGGCCAACGTCCTGACTTTC.

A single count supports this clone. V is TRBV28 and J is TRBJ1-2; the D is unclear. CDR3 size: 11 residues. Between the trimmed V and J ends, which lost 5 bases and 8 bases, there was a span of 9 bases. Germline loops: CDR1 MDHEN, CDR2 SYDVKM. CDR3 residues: CASSGRGGYTF. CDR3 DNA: TGTGCCAGCAGTGGTCGTGGCGGCTACACCTTC.

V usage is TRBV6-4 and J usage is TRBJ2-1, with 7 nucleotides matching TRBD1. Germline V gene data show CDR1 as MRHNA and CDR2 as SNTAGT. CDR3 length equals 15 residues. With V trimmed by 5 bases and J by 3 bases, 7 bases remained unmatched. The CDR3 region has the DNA TGTGCCAGCAGTTCAGACAGGGACAACTACAATGAGCAGTTCTTC. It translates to CASSSDRDNYNEQFF.

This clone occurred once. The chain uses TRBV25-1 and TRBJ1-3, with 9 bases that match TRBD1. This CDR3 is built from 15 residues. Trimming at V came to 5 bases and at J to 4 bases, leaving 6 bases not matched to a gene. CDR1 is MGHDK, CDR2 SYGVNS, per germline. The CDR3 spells CASSLGQGPGNTIYF. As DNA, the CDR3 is TGTGCCAGCAGTCTCGGACAGGGGCCGGGAAACACCATATATTTT.

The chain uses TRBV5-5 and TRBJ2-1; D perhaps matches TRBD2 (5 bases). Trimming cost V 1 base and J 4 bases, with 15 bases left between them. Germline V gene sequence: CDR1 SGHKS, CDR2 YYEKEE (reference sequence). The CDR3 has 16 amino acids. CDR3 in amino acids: CASSLNARRIYNEQFF. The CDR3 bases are TGTGCCAGCAGCTTGAACGCCAGGAGGATTTACAATGAGCAGTTCTTC. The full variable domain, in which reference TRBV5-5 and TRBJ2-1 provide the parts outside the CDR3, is DAGVTQSPTHLIKTRGQQVTLRCSPISGHKSVSWYQQVLGQGPQFIFQYYEKEERGRGNFPDRFSARQFPNYSSELNVNALLLGDSALYLCASSLNARRIYNEQFFGPGTRLTVL.

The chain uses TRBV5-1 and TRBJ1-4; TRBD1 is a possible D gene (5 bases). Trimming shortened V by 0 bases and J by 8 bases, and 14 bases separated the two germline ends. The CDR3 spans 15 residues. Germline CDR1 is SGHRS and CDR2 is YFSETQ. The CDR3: CASSLEYRPGEKLFF. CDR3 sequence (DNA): TGCGCCAGCAGCTTGGAGTACCGTCCAGGGGAAAAACTGTTTTTT.

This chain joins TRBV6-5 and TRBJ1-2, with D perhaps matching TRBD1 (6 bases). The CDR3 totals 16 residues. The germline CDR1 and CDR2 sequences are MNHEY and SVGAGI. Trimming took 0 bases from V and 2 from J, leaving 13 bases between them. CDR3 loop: CASSYSSRQGNYGYTF. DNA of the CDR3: TGTGCCAGCAGTTACTCGTCCCGGCAGGGGAACTATGGCTACACCTTC.

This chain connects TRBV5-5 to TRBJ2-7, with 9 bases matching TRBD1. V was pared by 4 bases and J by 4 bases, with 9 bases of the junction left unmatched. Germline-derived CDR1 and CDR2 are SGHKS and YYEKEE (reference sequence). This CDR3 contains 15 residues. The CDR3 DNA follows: TGTGCCAGCAGCCATACAGGGGGCGCCTTTTACGAGCAGTACTTC. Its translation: CASSHTGGAFYEQYF. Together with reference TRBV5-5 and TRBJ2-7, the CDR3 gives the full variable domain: DAGVTQSPTHLIKTRGQQVTLRCSPISGHKSVSWYQQVLGQGPQFIFQYYEKEERGRGNFPDRFSARQFPNYSSELNVNALLLGDSALYLCASSHTGGAFYEQYFGPGTRLTVT.